This TCR beta chain is drawn from a study of OX40 agonist ivuxolimab in advanced cancers. Study in general: Three dose-escalation patients had partial responses: one with hepatocellular carcinoma and two with cutaneous melanoma. Broader study findings: The antigens recognized by the expanded peripheral T cells, that is their antigen specificity, were not determined.

Only in-frame clones appear in the TCRdb table, and some are missing; sequencing was by immunoSEQ multiplex PCR. The sample contains around 60,000 clones, approximately 80% of which appear only once. From germline, CDR1 is LGHNT and CDR2 FRNRAP. The V segment lost 5 bases and the J segment 2 bases; nucleotides outside the gene matches: 5. The CDR3 runs 14 residues. Worth noting for this clone: Its antigen is undetermined.

The TCR sequence derives from an adult with an advanced solid tumor such as melanoma, head and neck, liver or kidney cancer. The chain is built from TRBV12-5 and TRBJ1-2; 7 nucleotides line up with TRBD1. The sample in question was CD4+ or CD8+ T cells sorted from blood, obtained in a trial of the OX40 agonist ivuxolimab. The DNA for the CDR3 is TGTGCTAGTGGTACCGGGACAGAAAACTATGGCTACACCTTC. This gives the protein CASGTGTENYGYTF.